This is a list of T cell receptor beta chains from one sample in a study of blood T cell repertoires in COVID-19. Assay: immunoSEQ multiplex PCR; the TCRdb copy retains only in-frame clones and omits some. The repertoire holds roughly 420,000 clones, with roughly 90% as singletons. Source material: PBMCs or T cells enriched from blood (not recorded which). The origin of the receptors is a woman between 25 and 40 years old with acute COVID-19. Each CDR3 is given with its conserved first and last residue. D genes are given only for firm matches. Only part of the rows carry a size: once, few, many, or a class if the clone is expanded.

J,length,D,size,V,CDR3,DNA
TRBJ1-2,14,NA,NA,TRBV9,CASSAGLDSRGYTF,TGTGCCAGCAGCGCTGGATTGGACAGTAGGGGCTACACCTTC
TRBJ2-3,17,NA,few,TRBV6-1,CASSELRGGARTDTQYF,TGTGCCAGCAGTGAACTTAGAGGGGGGGCTAGGACAGATACGCAGTATTTT
TRBJ2-3,14,TRBD2,NA,TRBV3-1/TRBV3-2,CASGYRGGPDTQYF,TGTGCCAGCGGTTACCGGGGGGGGCCAGATACGCAGTATTTT
TRBJ1-4,14,NA,NA,TRBV14,CASSQRATNEKLFF,TGTGCCAGCAGCCAAAGAGCAACTAATGAAAAACTGTTTTTT
TRBJ1-5,15,NA,NA,TRBV5-1,CASSLEGLGNQPQHF,TGCGCCAGCAGCTTGGAGGGGCTTGGCAATCAGCCCCAGCATTTT
TRBJ1-4,15,NA,NA,TRBV11-3,CASRGAGRGREKLFF,TGTGCCAGCAGAGGGGCCGGGAGGGGTCGGGAAAAACTGTTTTTT
TRBJ1-2,15,TRBD1,NA,TRBV4-1,CASSHGTGTLYGYTF,TGCGCCAGCAGCCATGGGACAGGGACACTCTATGGCTACACCTTC
TRBJ1-1,13,TRBD1,NA,TRBV5-1,CASRILQGKMAFF,TGCGCCAGCAGGATTCTACAGGGGAAGATGGCTTTCTTT
TRBJ1-3,18,TRBD1,NA,TRBV2,CASRGGDRVTVGGNTIYF,TGTGCCAGCCGAGGGGGAGACAGGGTGACTGTTGGAGGAAACACCATATATTTT
TRBJ2-3,15,TRBD1,NA,TRBV6-5,CASKVLGQGQDTQYF,TGTGCCAGCAAGGTTTTGGGACAGGGGCAGGATACGCAGTATTTT
TRBJ2-5,12,TRBD1,NA,TRBV9,CASSVQGAAQYF,TGTGCCAGCAGCGTACAGGGGGCGGCCCAGTACTTC
TRBJ2-7,15,TRBD1,NA,TRBV6-5,CASSLGQAKLYEQYF,TGTGCCAGCAGCTTGGGACAGGCAAAGCTCTACGAGCAGTACTTC
TRBJ1-4,18,NA,NA,TRBV2,CASSEHGQWLLANEKLFF,TGTGCCAGCAGTGAGCACGGACAGTGGCTTTTGGCTAATGAAAAACTGTTTTTT
TRBJ1-1,14,NA,NA,TRBV19,CASSSGRANTEAFF,TGTGCCAGTAGTTCAGGCAGGGCGAACACTGAAGCTTTCTTT
TRBJ2-5,14,TRBD1,NA,TRBV24-1,CATAGQGVGETQYF,TGTGCCACCGCTGGACAGGGGGTAGGGGAGACCCAGTACTTC
TRBJ1-2,16,NA,NA,TRBV4-1,CASSQEMGTLWNGYTF,TGCGCCAGCAGCCAAGAGATGGGGACACTGTGGAATGGCTACACCTTC